This TCR beta chain was captured by sequencing in a study of CD8+CD57+ T cells in acquired aplastic anemia. Study overall: Quantities of DNA derived from sorted CD4+ and CD8+ cells averaged around 3 ug. Overall study results and limits: Patients and controls shared twenty-nine CD8+ CDR3 sequences.

This clonotype showed up just a few times. Antigen specificity is unknown. Genomic DNA constituted the template upon which TCR beta VDJ and CDR3 profiling was performed. TCRdb used MiXCR to reprocess the reads, holding one entry per CDR3 protein. The table has 150,000 to 200,000 distinct CDR3 sequences, 40% to 50% seen once. The V and J ends lost 1 base and 3 bases, in that order; junction bases with no gene match: 6. Germline values: CDR1 LGHDT, CDR2 YNNKEL (reference sequence). The CDR3 is 17 amino acids. CD8+CD57+ cell expansion, shown by flow cytometry, had occurred in the patients selected for sequencing. Blood was sampled before the patients had received any therapy.

The sequence came from a human donor with aplastic anemia. The gene calls are TRBV3-1 and TRBJ2-3, with 11 nucleotides matching TRBD2. Sequenced sample: sorted CD4+, CD8+, or CD8+CD57+ T cells (not recorded which) from PBMCs. CDR3 DNA sequence: TGTGCCAGCAGCCAAGGTCGATTAGCGGGGGGGACAGATACGCAGTATTTT. Amino acids: CASSQGRLAGGTDTQYF.